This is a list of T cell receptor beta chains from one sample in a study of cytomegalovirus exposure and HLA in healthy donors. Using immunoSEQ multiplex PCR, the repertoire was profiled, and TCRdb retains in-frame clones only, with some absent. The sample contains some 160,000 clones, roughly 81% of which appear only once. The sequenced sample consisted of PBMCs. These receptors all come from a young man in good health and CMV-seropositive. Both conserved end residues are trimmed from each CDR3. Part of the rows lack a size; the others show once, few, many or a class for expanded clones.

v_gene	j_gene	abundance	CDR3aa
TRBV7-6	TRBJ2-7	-	ASSPTSGAYEQY
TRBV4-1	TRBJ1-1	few	ASSQDSPGQLLNTEAF
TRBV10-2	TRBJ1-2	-	ASSSGTDYYGYT
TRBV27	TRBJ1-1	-	ASSNMDRGLSNTEAF
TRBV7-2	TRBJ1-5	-	ASSLLTGDQPQH
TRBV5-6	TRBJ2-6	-	ASSVTGVSSGANVLT
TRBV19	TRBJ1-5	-	ASSIRGTGALEQPQH
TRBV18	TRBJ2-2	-	ASSPLAAGGGSDTGELF
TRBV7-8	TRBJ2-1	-	ASSLSIREKQF
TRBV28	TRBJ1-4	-	ASSLPPAGEKLF
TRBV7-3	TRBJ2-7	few	ASSLLPWSGEQY
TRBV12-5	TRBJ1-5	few	ASGFGRYNQPQH
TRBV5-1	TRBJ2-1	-	ASSHSGTRGDEQF
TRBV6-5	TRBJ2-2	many	ASSYSRGQGTGELF
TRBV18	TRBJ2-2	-	ASSVTSGSTGELF
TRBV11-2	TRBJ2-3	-	ASSLGGRPDTQY
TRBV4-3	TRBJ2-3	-	ASSQEVAGATDTQY
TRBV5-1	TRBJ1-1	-	ASSFTQGNTEAF
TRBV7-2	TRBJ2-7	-	ASSLERSSYEQY
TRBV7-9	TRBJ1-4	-	ASSLGQGANHEKLF
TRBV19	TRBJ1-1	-	ATEAYGTGFTEAF
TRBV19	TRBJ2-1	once	ASTEDSYNEQF
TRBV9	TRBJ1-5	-	ASSVGGTGGDQPQH
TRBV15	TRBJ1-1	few	ATGGVNTEAF
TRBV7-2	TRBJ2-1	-	ASSPTRSGVFYNEQF
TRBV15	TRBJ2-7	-	ATSRGLAGESIA
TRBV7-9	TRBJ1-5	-	ASSLSTGTGNQPQH
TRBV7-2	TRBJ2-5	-	ASSLLAGDETQY
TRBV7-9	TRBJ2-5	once	ASSPGLAGGRQETQY
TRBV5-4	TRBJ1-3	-	ASSLGQRRSGNTIY
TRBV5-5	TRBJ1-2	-	ASTQGHPGYT
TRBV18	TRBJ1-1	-	ASSPLGQGEAF
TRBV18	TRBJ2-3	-	ASSPSGPAADTQY
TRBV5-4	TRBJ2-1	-	ASTHGALAGGVDEQF
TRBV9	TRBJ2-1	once	ASSPRKDLAVTYNEQF
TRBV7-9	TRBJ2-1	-	ASRYAGGAEQF
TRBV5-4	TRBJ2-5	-	ASSLVGGVKQETQY
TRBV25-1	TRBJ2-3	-	ASSESGGTDTQY
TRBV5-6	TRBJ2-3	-	ASSLGLAVTDTQY
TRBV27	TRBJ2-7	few	ASSALGLGARY
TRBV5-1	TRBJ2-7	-	ASSLAGSSGNYEQY
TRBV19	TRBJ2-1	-	ASSIDREPGNEQF